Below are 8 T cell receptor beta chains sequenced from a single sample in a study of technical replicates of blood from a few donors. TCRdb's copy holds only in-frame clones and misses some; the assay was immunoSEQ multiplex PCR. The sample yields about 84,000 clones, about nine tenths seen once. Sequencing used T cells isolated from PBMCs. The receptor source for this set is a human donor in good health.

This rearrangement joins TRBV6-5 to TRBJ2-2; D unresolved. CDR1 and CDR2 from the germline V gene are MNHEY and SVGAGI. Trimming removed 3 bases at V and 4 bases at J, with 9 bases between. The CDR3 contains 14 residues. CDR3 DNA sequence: TGTGCCAGCAGTTATTCCGCGGCCACCGGGGAGCTGTTTTTT. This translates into CASSYSAATGELFF.

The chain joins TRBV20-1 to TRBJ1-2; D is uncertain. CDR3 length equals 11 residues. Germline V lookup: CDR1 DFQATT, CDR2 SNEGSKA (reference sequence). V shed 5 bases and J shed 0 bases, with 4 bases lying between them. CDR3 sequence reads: CSARANYGYTF. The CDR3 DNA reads TGCAGTGCTCGGGCTAACTATGGCTACACCTTC.

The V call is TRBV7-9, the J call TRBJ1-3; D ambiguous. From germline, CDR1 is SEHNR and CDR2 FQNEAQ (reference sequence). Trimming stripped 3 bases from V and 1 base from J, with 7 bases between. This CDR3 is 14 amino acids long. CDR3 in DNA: TGTGCCAGCAGCTTGAGTGTATCTGGAAACACCATATATTTT. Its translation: CASSLSVSGNTIYF.

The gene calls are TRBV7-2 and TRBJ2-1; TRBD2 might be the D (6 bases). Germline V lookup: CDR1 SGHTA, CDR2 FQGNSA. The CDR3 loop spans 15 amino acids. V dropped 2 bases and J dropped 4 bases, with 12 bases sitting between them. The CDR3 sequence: CASSLRQGGYNEQFF. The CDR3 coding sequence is TGTGCCAGCAGCTTAAGGCAAGGAGGGTACAATGAGCAGTTCTTC.

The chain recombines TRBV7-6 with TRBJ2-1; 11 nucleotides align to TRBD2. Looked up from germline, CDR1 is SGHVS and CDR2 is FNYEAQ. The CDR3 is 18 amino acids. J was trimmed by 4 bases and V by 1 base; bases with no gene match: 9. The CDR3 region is CASSLVSGGASGYNEQFF. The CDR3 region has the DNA TGTGCCAGCAGCTTAGTTAGCGGGGGGGCCTCTGGGTACAATGAGCAGTTCTTC. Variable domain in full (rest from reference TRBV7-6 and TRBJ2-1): GAGVSQSPRYKVTKRGQDVALRCDPISGHVSLYWYRQALGQGPEFLTYFNYEAQQDKSGLPNDRFSAERPEGSISTLTIQRTEQRDSAMYRCASSLVSGGASGYNEQFFGPGTRLTVL.

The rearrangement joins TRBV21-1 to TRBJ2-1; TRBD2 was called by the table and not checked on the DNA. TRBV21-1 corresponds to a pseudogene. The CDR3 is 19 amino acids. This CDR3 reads CASSKEGDLAGGSYNEQFF. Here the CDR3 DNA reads TGTGCCAGCAGCAAAGAGGGGGACCTAGCGGGGGGTTCCTACAATGAGCAGTTCTTC.

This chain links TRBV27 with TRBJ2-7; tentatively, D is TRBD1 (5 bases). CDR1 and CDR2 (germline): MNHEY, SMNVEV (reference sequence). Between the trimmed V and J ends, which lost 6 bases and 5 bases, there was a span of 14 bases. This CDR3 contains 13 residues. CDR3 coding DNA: TGTGCCAGCAGCATAAAAGACAGAGACGAGCAGTACTTC. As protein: CASSIKDRDEQYF.

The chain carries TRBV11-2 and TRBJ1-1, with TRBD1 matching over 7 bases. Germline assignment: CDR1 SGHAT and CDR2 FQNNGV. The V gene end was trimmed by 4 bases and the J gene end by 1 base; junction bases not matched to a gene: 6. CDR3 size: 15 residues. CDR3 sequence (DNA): TGTGCCAGCAGCTCCGCCGGGACAGCGAACACTGAAGCTTTCTTT. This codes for CASSSAGTANTEAFF.